The 18 T cell receptor beta chains in this list originate from one sample, sequenced in a study of T cells after yellow fever vaccination. TCRdb ran MiXCR on the 5' RACE reads and lists one entry per CDR3 protein. This table has around 250,000 distinct CDR3 sequences, about 5% appearing once. The sample in question was CD4+ T cells sorted from PBMCs, obtained on the day of the yellow fever booster vaccination. Every receptor here comes from a man younger than 35 who received the YFV17D yellow fever vaccine.

This clonotype has more than one count but fewer than ten. J is TRBJ2-3 and V is TRBV19; D might be TRBD1 or TRBD2, each matching 5 bases. Germline V gene lookup returns CDR1 LNHDA and CDR2 SQIVND (reference sequence). V was cut by 7 bases and J by 1 base, with 15 bases left in between. The CDR3 is 15 residues long. CDR3 DNA: TGTGCCAGTACACGCGAGGGGCGGGGCACAGATACGCAGTATTTT. Translated: CASTREGRGTDTQYF. The full variable domain, completed using reference TRBV19 and TRBJ2-3, is DGGITQSPKYLFRKEGQNVTLSCEQNLNHDAMYWYRQDPGQGLRLIYYSQIVNDFQKGDIAEGYSVSREKKESFPLTVTSAQKNPTAFYLCASTREGRGTDTQYFGPGTRLTVL.

The rearrangement uses TRBV7-6 and TRBJ1-4, with a possible D match to TRBD1 (5 bases). Germline loops: CDR1 SGHVS, CDR2 FNYEAQ. Trimming stripped 5 bases from V and 4 bases from J, with 14 bases between. The CDR3 extends over 15 amino acids. In DNA, the CDR3 is TGTGCCAGCAGCCCCCTCGGGGGGTTTAATGAAAAACTGTTTTTT. This gives the protein CASSPLGGFNEKLFF.

J is TRBJ2-6 and V is TRBV11-2; no definite D call. CDR1 and CDR2 from the germline V gene are SGHAT and FQNNGV. The CDR3 extends over 16 amino acids. Trimming removed 0 bases at V and 1 base at J, with 7 bases between. CDR3 coding DNA: TGTGCCAGCAGCTTAGATTTAGGTTCTGGGGCCAACGTCCTGACTTTC. Protein product: CASSLDLGSGANVLTF.

The chain links TRBV5-1 to TRBJ2-7, with unresolved D. Deletions cut 3 bases from V and 1 base from J, with 14 bases between. Germline CDR1 reads SGHRS; CDR2 reads YFSETQ. The CDR3 runs to 15 residues. The CDR3 reads CASSSGRMGSYEQYF. CDR3 bases: TGCGCCAGCAGCTCCGGACGGATGGGGTCCTACGAGCAGTACTTC.

This clonotype occurred many times. V usage is TRBV25-1 and J usage is TRBJ2-1; a weak D match, TRBD1 (7 bases). The CDR3 runs to 17 residues. Germline CDR1 is MGHDK and CDR2 is SYGVNS. V was shortened by 6 bases and J by 8 bases, with 26 bases between the two germline ends. DNA of the CDR3: TGTGCCAGCAGGGAGGGGATGGGGGACAGACAAGGTGATGAGCAGTTCTTC. Translating gives CASREGMGDRQGDEQFF.

The V and J genes are TRBV5-6 and TRBJ1-6; D remains ambiguous. CDR3 length: 15 residues. The germline CDR1 and CDR2 sequences are SGHDT and YYEEEE. With 4 bases removed from V and 6 bases from J, the gap between germline ends came to 14 bases. In DNA, the CDR3 is TGTGCCAGCAGCCCCCCGTACGGAGGTAATTCACCCCTCCACTTT. Translating it yields CASSPPYGGNSPLHF.

This chain joins TRBV9 and TRBJ1-4; unclear D gene. Per the germline V gene, CDR1 is SGDLS and CDR2 is YYNGEE. Trimming removed 0 bases at V and 7 bases at J, with 10 bases between. The CDR3 is 14 residues long. CDR3 in amino acids: CASSVDSIGEKLFF. Written as DNA, the CDR3 is TGTGCCAGCAGCGTAGATTCTATTGGTGAAAAACTGTTTTTT.

The rearrangement joins TRBV2 to TRBJ1-2; maybe TRBD1 (6 bases). CDR1 is SNHLY and CDR2 is FYNNEI in the germline V gene. Trimming pared 7 bases from V and 4 bases from J, leaving 22 bases between. This CDR3 contains 16 residues. The CDR3 DNA sequence: TGTGCCAGCACCGGGGGGGCAGGCCATGTCGCCTATGGCTACACCTTC. Protein product: CASTGGAGHVAYGYTF.

This clonotype was picked up many times. This chain joins TRBV12-3 or TRBV12-4 and TRBJ2-3; D gene ambiguous. The CDR3 length is 15 residues. Between the trimmed V and J ends, which lost 0 bases and 0 bases, there was a span of 7 bases. CDR3 region: CASSLAVHSTDTQYF. Here the CDR3 DNA reads TGTGCCAGCAGTTTAGCGGTACATAGCACAGATACGCAGTATTTT.

The chain links TRBV23-1 to TRBJ2-2; D remains ambiguous. TRBV23-1 is designated an ORF whose function remains uncertain. This CDR3 is 14 amino acids long. V was trimmed by 4 bases and J by 1 base, leaving 7 bases between them. As DNA, the CDR3 is TGCGCCAGCAGTCCCGCCAAGAACACCGGGGAGCTGTTTTTT. Amino acids: CASSPAKNTGELFF.

This clonotype was detected only a few times. The CDR3: CATQGGTEAFF. As DNA, the CDR3 is TGTGCCACCCAGGGGGGCACTGAAGCTTTCTTT. The chain carries TRBV7-9 and TRBJ1-1; 7 bases line up with TRBD1. CDR3 length equals 11 residues. With V trimmed by 10 bases and J by 4 bases, 3 bases remained unmatched. The V gene's germline CDR1 is SEHNR and CDR2 FQNEAQ (reference sequence).

Many counts were recorded for this clonotype. The gene calls are TRBV11-2 and TRBJ2-1; D gene unclear. Germline CDR1 is SGHAT and CDR2 is FQNNGV. This CDR3 has 16 amino acids. V gave up 1 base and J gave up 0 bases, with 10 bases separating them. The CDR3 bases are TGTGCCAGCAGCTTAGGGGCCTCCTCCTCCTACAATGAGCAGTTCTTC. Its translation: CASSLGASSSYNEQFF.

This clonotype was observed a few times. The gene calls are TRBV20-1 and TRBJ1-5; tentatively, D is TRBD1 (5 bases). The CDR3 totals 13 residues. Trimming took off 4 bases at V and 3 bases at J, with 10 bases between the two ends. CDR1 DFQATT and CDR2 SNEGSKA come from the germline V gene (reference sequence). The CDR3 nucleotides read TGCAGTGCTACCAGGGCCCTCAATCAGCCCCAGCATTTT. It specifies CSATRALNQPQHF.

This clonotype came up many times. This chain's CDR3 is CASSLSGASRSDTQYF. The CDR3 coding sequence is TGTGCCAGCAGCCTCAGTGGAGCGAGCCGCTCGGATACGCAGTATTTT. The V gene is TRBV7-2, the J gene TRBJ2-3; D remains ambiguous. CDR3 size: 16 residues. The germline CDR1 and CDR2 sequences are SGHTA and FQGNSA. V was trimmed by 5 bases and J by 6 bases, leaving 21 bases between them.

This clonotype occurred many times. The CDR3 DNA reads TGCAGCGGTACCCTGCAGGGGACTAATGAAAAACTGTTTTTT. It translates to CSGTLQGTNEKLFF. The chain employs TRBV29-1 and TRBJ1-4; possibly TRBD1 for D (6 bases). There are 14 residues in the CDR3. Germline assignment: CDR1 SQVTM and CDR2 ANQGSEA. V lost 7 bases and J 2 bases, leaving 14 bases between the germline ends. Supplemented by reference TRBV29-1 and TRBJ1-4, the full variable domain reads SAVISQKPSRDICQRGTSLTIQCQVDSQVTMMFWYRQQPGQSLTLIATANQGSEATYESGFVIDKFPISRPNLTFSTLTVSNMSPEDSSIYLCSGTLQGTNEKLFFGSGTQLSVL.

The rearrangement joins TRBV6-5 to TRBJ1-6; a weak D match, TRBD1 (5 bases). The CDR3 extends over 13 amino acids. V lost 2 bases and J lost 10, with 9 bases in between. Germline values: CDR1 MNHEY, CDR2 SVGAGI. For the CDR3, the DNA is TGTGCCAGCAGTTACGACAGAAAATCACCCCTCCACTTT. This sequence encodes CASSYDRKSPLHF.

Ten or more counts support this clonotype. V gene TRBV20-1 combines with J gene TRBJ2-4; tentative D call: TRBD1 (6 bases). Germline V lookup: CDR1 DFQATT, CDR2 SNEGSKA (reference sequence). The germline V and J ends were trimmed by 5 bases and 0 bases, with 8 bases remaining between them. The CDR3 is 13 residues long. The CDR3 nucleotides read TGCAGTGCTGCAGGGGTAGCCAAAAACATTCAGTACTTC. Translating gives CSAAGVAKNIQYF.

The chain combines TRBV4-1 with TRBJ1-1; D is uncertain. Germline V gives CDR1 MGHRA, CDR2 YSYEKL. The CDR3 contains 11 residues. With 0 bases removed from V and 6 bases from J, the gap between germline ends came to 2 bases. For the CDR3, the DNA is TGCGCCAGCAGCCAAGAGTCTGAAGCTTTCTTT. Residues: CASSQESEAFF.